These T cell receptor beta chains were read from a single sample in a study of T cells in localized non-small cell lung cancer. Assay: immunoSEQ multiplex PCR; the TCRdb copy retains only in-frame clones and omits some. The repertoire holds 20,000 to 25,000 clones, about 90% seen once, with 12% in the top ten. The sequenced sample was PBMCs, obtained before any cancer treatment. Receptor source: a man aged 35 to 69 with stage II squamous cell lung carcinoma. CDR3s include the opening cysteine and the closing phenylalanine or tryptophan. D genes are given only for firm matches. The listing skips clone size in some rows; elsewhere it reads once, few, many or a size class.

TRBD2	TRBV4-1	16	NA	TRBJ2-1	TGCGCCAGCAGCCATCTCCGACTAGCTTCGGACAATGAGCAGTTCTTC	CASSHLRLASDNEQFF
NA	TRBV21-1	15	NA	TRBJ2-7	TGTGCCAGCAGGGTGGGACTAGCGGGATTCTACGAGCAGTACTTC	CASRVGLAGFYEQYF
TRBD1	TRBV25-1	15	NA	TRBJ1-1	TGTGCCAGCAGGGGACGCGGACAGGGGACCGCTGAAGCTTTCTTT	CASRGRGQGTAEAFF
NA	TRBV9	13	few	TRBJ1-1	TGTGCCAGCAGCGTAGCCACGGACACTGAAGCTTTCTTT	CASSVATDTEAFF
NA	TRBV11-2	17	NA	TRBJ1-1	TGTGCCAGCAGCTTAGCCCGTTTGACAGGCGGGGACACTGAAGCTTTCTTT	CASSLARLTGGDTEAFF
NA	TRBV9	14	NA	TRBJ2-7	TGTGCCAGCAGCGCTCGAGGAGAGGTGTCGGAGCAGTACTTC	CASSARGEVSEQYF
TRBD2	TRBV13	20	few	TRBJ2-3	TGTGCCAGCAGTCCTTACACTAGGACTAGCGGGAGGGGAGTAGCAGATACGCAGTATTTT	CASSPYTRTSGRGVADTQYF
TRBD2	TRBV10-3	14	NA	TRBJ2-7	TGTGCCATCAGGGCTAGCGGGGGGGAGTACGAGCAGTACTTC	CAIRASGGEYEQYF
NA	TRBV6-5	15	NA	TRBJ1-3	TGTGCCAGCAATCCAACAGGGTCCTCTGGAAACACCATATATTTT	CASNPTGSSGNTIYF
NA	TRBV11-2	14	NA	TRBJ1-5	TGTGCCAGCAGCCCTGGGACGGGTTTTCAGCCCCAGCATTTT	CASSPGTGFQPQHF
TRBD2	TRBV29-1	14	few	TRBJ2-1	TGCAGCGTTGAACCGGGGGGGTACTACAATGAGCAGTTCTTC	CSVEPGGYYNEQFF
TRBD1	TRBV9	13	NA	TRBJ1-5	TGTGCCAGCAGCACAGGGGATTATCAGCCCCAGCATTTT	CASSTGDYQPQHF
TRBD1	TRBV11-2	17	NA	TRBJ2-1	TGTGCCAGCAGCGGATTACAGGGGGAGACGGGGGTGGTTGAGCAGTTCTTC	CASSGLQGETGVVEQFF
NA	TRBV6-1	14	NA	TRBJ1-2	TGTGCCAGCAGTGACTGGGGGATAGGCTATGGCTACACCTTC	CASSDWGIGYGYTF
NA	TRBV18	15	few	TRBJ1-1	TGTGCCAGCTCACCTAACATTCAGGGGAACACTGAAGCTTTCTTT	CASSPNIQGNTEAFF
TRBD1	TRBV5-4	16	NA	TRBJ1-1	TGTGCCAGCAGCTCGGCACCCACAGGGGCCGTCGTCGGAGCTTTCTTT	CASSSAPTGAVVGAFF
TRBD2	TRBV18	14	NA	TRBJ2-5	TGTGCCAGCTCACGGACTAGCGGGGTTGAGACCCAGTACTTC	CASSRTSGVETQYF
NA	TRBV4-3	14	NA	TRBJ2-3	TGCGCCAGCAGCCAAGTCCTCCAAGGAGATACGCAGTATTTT	CASSQVLQGDTQYF
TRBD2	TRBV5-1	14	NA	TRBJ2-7	TGCGCCAGCAGCGACCCACGGGGGGCCTACGAGCAGTACTTC	CASSDPRGAYEQYF
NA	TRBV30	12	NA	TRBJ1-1	TGTGCCTGGAGAGGGGGGACCACTGAAGCTTTCTTT	CAWRGGTTEAFF
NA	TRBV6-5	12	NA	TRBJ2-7	TGTGCCAGCAGCCGTAGCTCCTACGAGCAGTACTTC	CASSRSSYEQYF
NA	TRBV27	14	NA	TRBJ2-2	TGTGCCAGCAGTTTGTGGCCTGGGACCGGGGAGCTGTTTTTT	CASSLWPGTGELFF
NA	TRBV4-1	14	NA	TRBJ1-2	TGCGCCAGCAGCCAGGCCGGACGGCCCTATGGCTACACCTTC	CASSQAGRPYGYTF
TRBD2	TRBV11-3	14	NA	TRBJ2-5	TGTGCCAGCAGCAAGGGACTAGCGGGAGGGCCCCAGTACTTC	CASSKGLAGGPQYF
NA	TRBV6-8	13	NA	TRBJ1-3	TGTGCCAGCCAGGACTCTCATGGAAACACCATATATTTT	CASQDSHGNTIYF
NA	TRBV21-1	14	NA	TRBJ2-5	TGTGCCAGCAGGGGGTTTGAAACCGCAGGGACCCAGTACTTC	CASRGFETAGTQYF
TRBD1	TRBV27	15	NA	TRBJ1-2	TGTGCCAGCAGTTTCATGGACAGGGTAGCCTATGGCTACACCTTC	CASSFMDRVAYGYTF
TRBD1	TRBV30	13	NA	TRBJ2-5	TGTGCCTCGAGACAGGGTTGGGGAGAGACCCAGTACTTC	CASRQGWGETQYF
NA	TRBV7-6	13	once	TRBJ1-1	TGTGCCAGCAGCCCCGGAATGAACACTGAAGCTTTCTTT	CASSPGMNTEAFF
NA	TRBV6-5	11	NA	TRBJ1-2	TGTGCCAGCGCCGGATACTATGGCTACACCTTC	CASAGYYGYTF
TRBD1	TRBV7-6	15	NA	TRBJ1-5	TGTGCCAGCAGCGTGGGGACAGGGGGGCAACAGCCCCAGCATTTT	CASSVGTGGQQPQHF
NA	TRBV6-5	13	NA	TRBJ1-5	TGTGCCAGCAGCCTCTCGGGGCAGCAGCCCCAGCATTTT	CASSLSGQQPQHF
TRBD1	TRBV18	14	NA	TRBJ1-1	TGTGCCAGCTCCTCCGGGACAGTGAACACTGAAGCTTTCTTT	CASSSGTVNTEAFF
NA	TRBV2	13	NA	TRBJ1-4	TGTGCCAGCAGGGGAAGCCCTGATGAAAAACTGTTTTTT	CASRGSPDEKLFF
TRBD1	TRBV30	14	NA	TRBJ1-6	TGTGCCTGGGTGGGACAGAGTAATAATTCACCCCTCCACTTT	CAWVGQSNNSPLHF
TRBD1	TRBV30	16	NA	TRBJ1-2	TGTGCCTGGAGGGGGGGTGGACAGGGGGCAGCGAGTGGCTACACCTTC	CAWRGGGQGAASGYTF
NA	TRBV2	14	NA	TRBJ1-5	TGTGCCAGCGGTGAACCATCCCTACAGGCGCCCCAGCATTTT	CASGEPSLQAPQHF
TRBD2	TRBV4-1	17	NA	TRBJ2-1	TGCGCCAGCAGCCAGGTGCAACTAGCGGCAAGCTACAATGAGCAGTTCTTC	CASSQVQLAASYNEQFF
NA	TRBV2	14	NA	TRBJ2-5	TGTGCCAGCAGTGACTGGGAGACCAGGGAGACCCAGTACTTC	CASSDWETRETQYF
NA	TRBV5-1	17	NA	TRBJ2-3	TGCGCCAGCAGCTCGCTTGGTCGTGGGGGCAACACAGATACGCAGTATTTT	CASSSLGRGGNTDTQYF
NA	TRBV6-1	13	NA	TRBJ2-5	TGTGCCAGCAGACTCGACAGGCAAGAGACCCAGTACTTC	CASRLDRQETQYF
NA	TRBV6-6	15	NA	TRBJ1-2	TGTGCCAGCAGTTACTCGACCACAATTAACTATGGCTACACCTTC	CASSYSTTINYGYTF
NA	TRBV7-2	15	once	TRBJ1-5	TGTGCCAGCAGCCCGCAGGGTCGGAGCAATCAGCCCCAGCATTTT	CASSPQGRSNQPQHF
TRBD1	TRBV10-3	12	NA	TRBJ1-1	TGTGCCATCAAAGGGACAGAAAATGAAGCTTTCTTT	CAIKGTENEAFF
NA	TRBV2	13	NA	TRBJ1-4	TGTGCCAGCAGAGAGGGGGTTAATGAAAAACTGTTTTTT	CASREGVNEKLFF
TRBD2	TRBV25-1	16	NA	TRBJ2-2	TGTGCCAGCAGTGCCTTAGCGGGAGAGTACACCGGGGAGCTGTTTTTT	CASSALAGEYTGELFF
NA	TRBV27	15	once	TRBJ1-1	TGTGCCAGCAGTTTAGAAGGCAGGGGGAACACTGAAGCTTTCTTT	CASSLEGRGNTEAFF
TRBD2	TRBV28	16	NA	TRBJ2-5	TGTGCCAGCAGTTCGGGACTAGCGGGGGGCCAAGAGACCCAGTACTTC	CASSSGLAGGQETQYF
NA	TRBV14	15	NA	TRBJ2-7	TGTGCCAGCAGCCAAGGGGCAGGGGTCATCTACGAGCAGTACTTC	CASSQGAGVIYEQYF